This TCR beta chain is from a study of blood T cells in healthy people across ages (dated by TCRdb to between 2014 and 2017). Notes on the research overall: Template switching captured roughly one uniquely barcoded TCR beta cDNA molecule per two T cells in model experiments. Using deep sequencing normalized with unique cDNA molecular identifiers, the study measured how TCR beta repertoire diversity changes with age. Donors were grouped into four age groups: young (average roughly 17 years), middle-aged (39), aged (roughly 62) and long-lived (approximately 81). To avoid experimental bias, donors of different ages were spread randomly across the sequencing lanes. For two donors (one aged 18 to 30 and one aged 80 or older), the study analyzed two additional independent replicas of 1 million unique cDNA reads from the same blood draw.

Results the study describes overall, beyond this receptor: The percentage of naive T cells measured by flow cytometry correlated strongly with observed TCR beta diversity. Conclusive comparison of naive and antigen-experienced compartments was prevented by the profiling of bulk unsorted PBMCs. Observed TCR beta diversity per million T cells fell roughly linearly with age, and a significant reduction was already apparent by age around 44. The long-lived group showed more naive CD4+ T cells, fewer expanded clones and increased TCR diversity than the aged group, suggesting age selection. Because the CMV infection status of the donors was unknown, age-related changes in expanded clonotypes may potentially have been confounded. Estimates of total diversity based on one million sequenced T cells were considered lower bounds and underestimates.

Receptor libraries were prepared by 5' RACE. The instrument was an Illumina HiSeq 2500. A second 7 to 11 cycle PCR used a sample-barcoded 5' primer and a J-beta primer mix. A unique molecular identifier was introduced onto each TCR beta cDNA molecule by a template-switch 5' adaptor carrying 12 random nucleotides. Each sample yielded at least 2.5 million CDR3-containing paired-end reads. First-strand cDNA was synthesized from all RNA with the Mint cDNA synthesis kit, primed by a TRBC-specific oligonucleotide. All cDNA was treated with uracil-DNA glycosylase and then went through a first 18-cycle PCR with the universal primers M1SS and BC2_uni_R. As for the authors' bioinformatics: For normalization, 1 million high-quality reads, each with a distinct molecular identifier, were randomly selected from each sample. Reads with shared molecular identifiers were discarded instead of being binned into consensus sequences. MiTCR, set to a Q25 quality threshold and the strictest error-elimination algorithm, was used for CDR3 identification, clonotype clustering and error correction. A nonparametric unseen species model with Euler transformation was used to estimate lower-bound total TCR beta diversity. TCRdb reran the public reads through fastp at Q25 and MiXCR, keeping productive beta chains. Each CDR3 protein gets just one entry, which takes the most common genes and DNA from the rows behind it. For this entry, the V and J calls and clone size follow TCRdb and not the study's own pipeline. For this sample the table gives hundreds of thousands of distinct CDR3 sequences, of which 45% to 50% were detected only once. The top ten constitute approximately 32% of the sample.

Systemically healthy Caucasian individuals from Russia, some 36 in total and aged roughly 6 to 100 years, were included as donors. Each donor gave ten milliliters of peripheral blood, drawn into EDTA-treated Vacutainer tubes. PBMCs were isolated by Ficoll-Paque density-gradient centrifugation, with at least 6 million obtained per sample. Trizol reagent was used to extract total RNA from the PBMCs, yielding at least 6 micrograms per sample. Naive CD45RAhigh/CD27high T cell percentages were measured by flow cytometry on a PBMC aliquot from every donor. Note on this clonotype: Its binding antigen is unknown. Qualities for individual bases were not recorded, and no much larger clone is one base off.

V is cut by 5 bases and J by 4 bases, and the space between the germline ends is 23 bases. CDR1 and CDR2 were assigned from the germline V gene as SGHTA and FQGNSA. Inclusive of the bounding cysteine and phenylalanine, the CDR3 is 17 residues long. Only the CDR3 part of the read is kept: 51 bases, read in frame from the first base. The origin of this receptor is a woman aged 60-75 years in good health. Sequencing used blood. The chain joins TRBV7-2 to TRBJ2-5; the D gene is possibly TRBD1 or TRBD2, with 5 bases matching each. CDR3 region: CASSPSRGTPKGETQYF. At the DNA level, the sequence is TGTGCCAGCAGCCCTAGCCGGGGCACCCCAAAAGGAGAGACCCAGTACTTC.